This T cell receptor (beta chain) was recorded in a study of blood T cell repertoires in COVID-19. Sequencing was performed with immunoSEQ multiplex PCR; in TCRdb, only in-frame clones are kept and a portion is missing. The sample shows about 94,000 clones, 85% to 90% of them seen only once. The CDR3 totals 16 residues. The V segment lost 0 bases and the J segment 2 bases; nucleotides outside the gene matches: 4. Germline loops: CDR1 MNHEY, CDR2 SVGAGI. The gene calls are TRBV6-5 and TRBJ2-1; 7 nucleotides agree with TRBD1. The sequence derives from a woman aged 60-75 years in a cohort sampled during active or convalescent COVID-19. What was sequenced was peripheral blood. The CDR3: CASSYSRQGTYNEQFF. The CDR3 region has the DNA TGTGCCAGCAGTTACTCGCGACAGGGCACCTACAATGAGCAGTTCTTC.